Following are 14 T cell receptor beta chains from one sample sequenced in a study of T cell responses to AZD1222 COVID-19 vaccine. Assay used: immunoSEQ multiplex PCR; TCRdb lists only in-frame clones, some missing. This sample carries about 90,000 clones, 85% of them seen once, and the ten largest clones take 4.5%. Material: peripheral blood, obtained 28 days after the second AZD1222 dose. The receptors come from an adult who received the AZD1222 COVID-19 vaccine.

This clone was detected a few times. The V call is TRBV3-1 (or the pseudogene TRBV3-2), the J call TRBJ1-2, with D unresolved. The CDR3 has 14 amino acids. CDR1 and CDR2 (germline): LGHDT, YNNKEL (reference sequence). Trimming removed 1 base at V and 2 bases at J, with 8 bases between. The CDR3 region is CASSQVLRNYGYTF. In DNA form, the CDR3 reads TGTGCCAGCAGCCAAGTTCTCCGCAACTATGGCTACACCTTC.

DNA of the CDR3: TGTGCCAGCAGCTCAGTCGCCTTAAGGTTCCTGGGCACTGAAGCTTTCTTT. Its translation is CASSSVALRFLGTEAFF. The chain carries TRBV11-2 and TRBJ1-1, with D unclear. CDR3 length: 17 amino acids. Trimming took off 4 bases at V and 4 bases at J, with 22 bases between the two ends. Germline CDR1 and CDR2: SGHAT and FQNNGV. Together with reference TRBV11-2 and TRBJ1-1, the CDR3 gives the full variable domain: EAGVAQSPRYKIIEKRQSVAFWCNPISGHATLYWYQQILGQGPKLLIQFQNNGVVDDSQLPKDRFSAERLKGVDSTLKIQPAKLEDSAVYLCASSSVALRFLGTEAFFGQGTRLTVV.

This clone was observed many times. J is TRBJ1-2 and V is TRBV19; TRBD1 might be the D (6 bases). This CDR3 spans 14 amino acids. CDR1 is LNHDA and CDR2 is SQIVND in the germline V gene (reference sequence). V lost 2 bases to trimming and J lost 4 bases, with 11 bases between them. In DNA, the CDR3 is TGTGCCAGTAGTATAAGGGGGGCCAGCTATGGCTACACCTTC. Protein product: CASSIRGASYGYTF. Full variable domain (remainder filled in from reference TRBV19 and TRBJ1-2): DGGITQSPKYLFRKEGQNVTLSCEQNLNHDAMYWYRQDPGQGLRLIYYSQIVNDFQKGDIAEGYSVSREKKESFPLTVTSAQKNPTAFYLCASSIRGASYGYTFGSGTRLTVV.

The chain links TRBV19 to TRBJ1-1; D call uncertain. The CDR3 spans 11 residues. CDR1 LNHDA and CDR2 SQIVND come from the germline V gene (reference sequence). Trimming removed 8 bases from V and 6 bases from J, with 10 bases in between. CDR3 region: CASGGVAEAFF. The CDR3 DNA reads TGTGCCAGTGGCGGGGTGGCTGAAGCTTTCTTT.

The chain uses TRBV11-2 and TRBJ2-1, with 9 bases fitting TRBD2. The germline V gene encodes CDR1 SGHAT and CDR2 FQNNGV. V trimming: 4 bases; J trimming: 1 base; junction bases outside the gene matches: 5. This CDR3 is 16 amino acids long. The CDR3 protein is CASSSRLAVSYNEQFF. As DNA, the CDR3 is TGTGCCAGCAGCTCAAGACTAGCGGTATCCTACAATGAGCAGTTCTTC.

V usage is TRBV11-2 and J usage is TRBJ1-2, with 7 bases aligning to TRBD1. The V segment lost 2 bases and the J segment 4 bases; nucleotides outside the gene matches: 13. From germline, CDR1 is SGHAT and CDR2 FQNNGV. The CDR3 sequence is 17 residues long. The CDR3 region has the DNA TGTGCCAGCAGCTTACTTCCGGGACAGAGCTCTTTCTATGGCTACACCTTC. Its translation is CASSLLPGQSSFYGYTF.

This clone was detected a few times. V and J are TRBV27 and TRBJ2-5; either TRBD1 or TRBD2 may fit D (5 bases each). V dropped 4 bases and J dropped 13 bases, with 19 bases sitting between them. CDR1 and CDR2 from the germline V gene are MNHEY and SMNVEV (reference sequence). The CDR3 has 13 residues. The CDR3 DNA is TGTGCCAGCAGTTGGAAAAGGACCGGGACCGTGTACTTC. This encodes CASSWKRTGTVYF.

The chain combines TRBV11-3 with TRBJ1-1; D not certain. This CDR3 is 14 amino acids long. From germline, CDR1 is SGHNT and CDR2 YENEEA. V was shortened by 0 bases and J by 8 bases, with 13 bases between the two germline ends. The CDR3: CASSLDGGSPEAFF. The CDR3 nucleotides read TGTGCCAGCAGCTTAGATGGTGGGAGTCCCGAAGCTTTCTTT.

The rearrangement joins TRBV24-1 to TRBJ1-2; 10 bases map to TRBD1. This CDR3 spans 14 amino acids. Germline CDR1 and CDR2: KGHDR and SFDVKD. The V and J ends lost 7 bases and 7 bases, in that order; junction bases with no gene match: 8. CDR3 sequence (DNA): TGTGCCACCAGAACTCCGGGACAGGGGTGTGGCTACACCTTC. This translates into CATRTPGQGCGYTF.

This chain connects TRBV4-2 to TRBJ2-1; possible D gene TRBD2, 6 bases. CDR1 and CDR2 (germline): LGHNA, YNFKEQ. The CDR3 covers 16 residues. Trimming took off 4 bases at V and 5 bases at J, with 18 bases between the two ends. This CDR3 reads CASSPVRGARDNEQFF. The CDR3 coding sequence is TGTGCCAGCAGCCCCGTACGCGGGGCGCGGGACAATGAGCAGTTCTTC.

The chain recombines TRBV10-2 with TRBJ2-7; D might be TRBD1 or TRBD2, each matching 6 bases. Germline lookup yields CDR1 WSHSY and CDR2 SAAADI. V was pared by 6 bases and J by 3 bases, with 15 bases between. The CDR3 has 14 amino acids. Here the CDR3 reads CASRGWGALYEQYF. Written as DNA, the CDR3 is TGCGCCAGCAGGGGGTGGGGGGCCCTCTACGAGCAGTACTTC.

This chain joins TRBV5-1 and TRBJ2-3; D is tentatively TRBD1 or TRBD2 (6 bases each). The V gene's germline CDR1 is SGHRS and CDR2 YFSETQ. The CDR3 has 15 amino acids. V shed 2 bases and J shed 5 bases, with 15 bases lying between them. CDR3 protein: CASSFVQGGLDTQYF. In DNA form, the CDR3 reads TGCGCCAGCAGCTTTGTACAGGGAGGACTAGATACGCAGTATTTT.

This chain connects TRBV4-1 to TRBJ1-2; TRBD1 is a possible D gene (6 bases). The CDR3 spans 15 residues. Germline V CDR1 and CDR2: MGHRA, YSYEKL. V was clipped by 2 bases and J by 0 bases, with 10 bases between them. The CDR3: CASSQQTGANYGYTF. The DNA of the CDR3 is TGCGCCAGCAGCCAACAGACAGGAGCTAACTATGGCTACACCTTC.

The rearrangement joins TRBV29-1 to TRBJ2-7; the D is unclear. Germline V gene data show CDR1 as SQVTM and CDR2 as ANQGSEA. The CDR3 extends over 14 amino acids. Trimming took 4 bases from V and 6 from J, leaving 19 bases between them. The chain's CDR3 is CSVGLGSSGSEQYF. In nucleotides, the CDR3 is TGCAGCGTTGGTCTAGGGTCCTCTGGCTCCGAGCAGTACTTC.